This section outlines one T cell receptor (beta chain) sequence together with its context. This record comes from a study of cytomegalovirus exposure and HLA in healthy donors. Data came from immunoSEQ multiplex PCR; TCRdb stores just in-frame clones and leaves some out. The sample carries roughly 150,000 clones, approximately 96% recorded once. Deletions cut 2 bases from V and 6 bases from J, with 13 bases between. Germline CDR1 reads SGHTA; CDR2 reads FQGNSA. The CDR3 runs to 14 residues. Sample: PBMCs. This sequence was found in a young woman in good health and CMV-seronegative. The chain carries TRBV7-2 and TRBJ1-2, with D possibly being TRBD1 (5 bases). The CDR3 loop is CASSLTGRENGYTF. Written as DNA, the CDR3 is TGTGCCAGCAGCTTAACGGGCAGGGAAAATGGCTACACCTTC. The full variable domain, rest sourced from reference TRBV7-2 and TRBJ1-2, is GAGVSQSPSNKVTEKGKDVELRCDPISGHTALYWYRQSLGQGLEFLIYFQGNSAPDKSGLPSDRFSAERTGGSVSTLTIQRTQQEDSAVYLCASSLTGRENGYTFGSGTRLTVV.